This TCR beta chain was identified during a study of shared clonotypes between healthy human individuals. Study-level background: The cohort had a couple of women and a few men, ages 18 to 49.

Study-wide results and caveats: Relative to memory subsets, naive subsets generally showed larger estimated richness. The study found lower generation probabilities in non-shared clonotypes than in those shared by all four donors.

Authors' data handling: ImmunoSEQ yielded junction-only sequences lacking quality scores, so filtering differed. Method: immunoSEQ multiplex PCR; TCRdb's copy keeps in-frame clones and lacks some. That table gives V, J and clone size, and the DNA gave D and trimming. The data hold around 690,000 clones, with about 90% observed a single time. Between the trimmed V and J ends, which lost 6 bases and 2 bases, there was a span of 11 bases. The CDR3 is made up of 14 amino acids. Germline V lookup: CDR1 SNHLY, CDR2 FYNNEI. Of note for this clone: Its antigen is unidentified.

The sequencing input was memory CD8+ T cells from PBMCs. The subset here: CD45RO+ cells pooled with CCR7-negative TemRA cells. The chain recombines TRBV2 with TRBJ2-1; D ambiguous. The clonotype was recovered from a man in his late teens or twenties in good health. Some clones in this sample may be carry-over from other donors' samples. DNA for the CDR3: TGTGCCAGCAGGGCAGTCGGGCCCTACAATGAGCAGTTCTTC. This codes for CASRAVGPYNEQFF.